This T cell receptor (beta chain) was sequenced for a study of blood T cell repertoires in COVID-19 (dated by TCRdb to 2020 to 2021). As for the study more broadly: The collaborator samples originated in the United States, Italy and Spain and spanned the acute and convalescent phases of COVID-19. The prospective study material was composed of cDNA or gDNA derived from T cells, B-cell-depleted T cells, or PBMCs. The dataset comprised deeply sampled blood TCRbeta repertoires from subjects exposed to, actively infected with, or recovered from COVID-19. A freely available public database, intended as a resource for researchers studying the immune response to SARS-CoV-2, is where the repertoires were released. Samples were obtained from the ongoing ImmuneRACE study (first 160 participants) and from some 1,200 subjects provided by 6 global collaborators. Sample metadata almost always included a de-identified subject ID, COVID-19 status, age in years and sex. Where HLA class I and class II types were available, the types were taken from metadata supplied by the sample provider, not from assay-based typing.

The immunoSEQ Assay, a bias-controlled multiplex PCR, was used to amplify TCRbeta CDR3 regions from genomic DNA. In the original analysis: The number of nucleated cells in each sample was estimated by amplification of reference gene primers within the assay. Sequence reads were collapsed and filtered to measure the absolute abundance of every unique TCRbeta CDR3 rearrangement. For each sample, productive Simpson clonality was calculated by taking the square root of Simpson's diversity index across productive rearrangements. Imported from immuneACCESS, the table was reduced by TCRdb to in-frame sequences with V and J called. These copies leave out some clones; in studies compared against another copy, an unresolved V gene accounts for under half, and the cause of the remainder is not known. That table gives V, J and clone size, and the DNA gave D and trimming. Within this sample are 100,000 to 120,000 clones, with 80% to 90% of them counted one time only. The ten top clones hold about 2.2% of the sample.

Note on this clone: Its antigen is currently not known. Per-base qualities were not stored, and no clone one base away is much larger.

Overall study outcomes, separate from this receptor: The amount of clinical and demographic metadata varied by source and participant and was provided uncurated.

Including the terminal cysteine and phenylalanine, the CDR3 comprises 13 residues. CDR3 DNA is the only sequence kept; it has 39 bases, read in frame from the first base. Based on the germline V gene (reference sequence), the CDR1 and CDR2 sequences are MNHNY and SVGAGI. Compared with germline, V lacks 7 bases and J lacks 6 bases; bases without a gene match: 8. Collaborating institutions collected whole blood in K2EDTA tubes following their own protocols. For TCRbeta analysis, collaborator samples were shipped as frozen whole blood, as isolated PBMCs, or as DNA extracted from either sample type. This TCR derives from a human donor in a cohort sampled during active COVID-19. The sequenced material came from peripheral blood. The chain employs TRBV6-6 and TRBJ1-1, and TRBD1 matches 7 of the central bases. The CDR3 sequence is CASTDRGQSEAFF. The DNA sequence is TGTGCCAGCACCGACCGGGGACAGTCTGAAGCTTTCTTT.